This entry features one T cell receptor beta chain sequence. No antigen is known for it. No quality values exist for individual bases; no much larger clone is one base distant. What this sample's time point label stands for: cells obtained before transplantation from donor or recipient. CD3+CD4+ and CD3+CD8+ populations were FACS-sorted from unstimulated pre-transplant donor and recipient cells taken from spleen or lymph nodes. The source of the sample is a study of graft-versus-host responses after intestinal transplantation (dated by TCRdb to the early 2020s). Regarding the study in general: The transplants that recipients received were multivisceral, liver-intestinal, or isolated intestinal. Every recipient was given anti-thymocyte globulin induction, followed by roughly 3 years of maintenance tacrolimus and steroids. After intestinal transplantation, graft-versus-host and host-versus-graft alloreactive T cell clones in the graft, circulation and bone marrow were tracked using bulk TCR-beta CDR3 sequencing. Alloreactive clones were identified by sequencing pre-transplant mixed lymphocyte reaction products and comparing these products with unstimulated pre-transplant donor and recipient T cells. A cohort of around 25 intestinal transplant recipients, including one retransplant, was enrolled, and 3 patients lacking pretransplant specimens were excluded. Donor T cell macrochimerism was defined as a peak of at least 4% donor T cells among recipient peripheral blood mononuclear cells. Rather than going through the commercial service, samples from three later patients were sequenced in-house on an Illumina MiSeq and processed with MiXCR. The investigation overall reported the following: In the allografts of patients with donor T cell macrochimerism, GvH to HvG T cell clonal ratios were high. Conclusions were limited by the relatively low number and heterogeneity of intestinal transplant patients. GvH clones turned up in recipient bone marrow, with some appearing earlier in ileal mucosa or blood, a pattern consistent with an intestinal mucosal origin. Early after transplant, declines in HvG clones were associated with peak levels of circulating GvH clones.

The library was built by means of the immunoSEQ multiplex PCR assay. For most patients, genomic DNA was isolated with the Qiagen DNeasy Blood and Tissue Kit and shipped frozen to Adaptive Biotechnologies for TCR sequencing. High-throughput TCR-beta CDR3 sequencing of genomic DNA from most patients was performed by Adaptive Biotechnologies. Turning to the authors' computational methods: TCR sequencing data for more than 15 patients were retrieved from Adaptive's ImmunoSEQ software; three other patients were processed with MiXCR and VDJtools. CD4 versus CD8 sorting errors were corrected by removing sequences found in both subsets at a frequency ratio below 5:1. CDR3 nucleotide sequences shared by donor and recipient were removed because the origin of these sequences could not be assigned. At least 2-fold expansion over unstimulated cells and a minimum CFSE-low frequency of 0.002% (template counts) or 0.001% (read counts) were required for clones to be classified as alloreactive. Clones detected in sequenced pre-transplant spleen, lymph node, or MLR CFSE-low populations of the donor or recipient were defined as mappable. Cumulative frequency of alloreactive clones was calculated as a percentage of all sequences weighted by copy number. Imported from immuneACCESS, the table was reduced by TCRdb to in-frame sequences with V and J called. These copies leave out some clones; in studies compared against another copy, an unresolved V gene accounts for under half, and the cause of the remainder is not known. V, J and clone size are taken as reported in that table, and D and trimming were inferred from the DNA itself. The sample table shows about 59,000 clones, and around 92% are seen once. The ten largest make up roughly 0.4% of the sample.

CDR1 SGHNT and CDR2 YYREEE are derived from the germline V gene (reference sequence). From its cysteine to its phenylalanine, the CDR3 spans 14 amino acids. Left in the record is the CDR3 DNA by itself, 42 bases read in frame from the first base. Relative to germline, V is missing 4 bases and J is missing 5 bases, with 9 bases of the junction outside any gene match. The sample consisted of unstimulated CD4+ T cells sorted from spleen or lymph node cells, taken before transplant. The sequence links TRBV5-4 to TRBJ2-7; TRBD1 matches 7 bases in the middle. The receptor comes from a human donor who was the organ donor for an intestinal transplant. The CDR3 amino acid sequence is: CASSPGQAPHEQYF. The DNA sequence follows: TGTGCCAGCAGCCCCGGACAGGCTCCCCACGAGCAGTACTTC.